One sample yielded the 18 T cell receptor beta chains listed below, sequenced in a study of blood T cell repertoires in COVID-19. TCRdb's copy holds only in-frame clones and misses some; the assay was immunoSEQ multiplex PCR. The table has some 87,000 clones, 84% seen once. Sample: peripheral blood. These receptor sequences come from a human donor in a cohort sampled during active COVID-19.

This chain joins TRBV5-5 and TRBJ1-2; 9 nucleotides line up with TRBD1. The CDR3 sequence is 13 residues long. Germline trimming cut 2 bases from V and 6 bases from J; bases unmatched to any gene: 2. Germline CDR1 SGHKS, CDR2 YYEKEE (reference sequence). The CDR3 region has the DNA TGTGCCAGCAGCTTTGGACAGGGGAATGGCTACACCTTC. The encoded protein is CASSFGQGNGYTF.

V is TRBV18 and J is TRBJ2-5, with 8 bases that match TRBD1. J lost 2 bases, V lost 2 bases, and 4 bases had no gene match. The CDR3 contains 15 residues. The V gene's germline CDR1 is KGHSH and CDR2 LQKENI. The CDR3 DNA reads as TGTGCCAGCTCACCAGGGACAGGCGGACAAGAGACCCAGTACTTC. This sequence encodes CASSPGTGGQETQYF.

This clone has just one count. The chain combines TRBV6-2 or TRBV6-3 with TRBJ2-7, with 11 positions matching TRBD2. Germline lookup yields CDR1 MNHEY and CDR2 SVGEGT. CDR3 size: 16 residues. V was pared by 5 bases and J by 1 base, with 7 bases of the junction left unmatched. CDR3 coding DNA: TGTGCCAGCAGTACCTGGACTAGCGGGTTTTCCTACGAGCAGTACTTC. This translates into CASSTWTSGFSYEQYF.

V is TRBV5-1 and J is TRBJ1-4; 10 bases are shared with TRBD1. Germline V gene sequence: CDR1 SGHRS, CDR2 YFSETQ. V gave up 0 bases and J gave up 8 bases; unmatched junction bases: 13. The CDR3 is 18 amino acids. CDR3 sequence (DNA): TGCGCCAGCAGCTTGGAAGGGACAGGGGTACCCGGAGGGGAAAAACTGTTTTTT. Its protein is CASSLEGTGVPGGEKLFF.

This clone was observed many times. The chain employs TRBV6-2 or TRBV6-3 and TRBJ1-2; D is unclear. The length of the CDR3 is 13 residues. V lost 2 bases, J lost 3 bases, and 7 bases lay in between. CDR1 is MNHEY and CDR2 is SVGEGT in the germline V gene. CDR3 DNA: TGTGCCAGCAGTTACGACAACCACTATGGCTACACCTTC. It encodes CASSYDNHYGYTF.

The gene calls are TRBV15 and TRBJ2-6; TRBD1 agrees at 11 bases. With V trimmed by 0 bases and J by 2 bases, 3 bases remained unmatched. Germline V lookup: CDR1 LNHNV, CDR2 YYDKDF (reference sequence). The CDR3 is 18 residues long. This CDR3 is CATSRDGQGAAGANVLTF. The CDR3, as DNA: TGTGCCACCAGCAGAGATGGACAGGGGGCGGCTGGGGCCAACGTCCTGACTTTC.

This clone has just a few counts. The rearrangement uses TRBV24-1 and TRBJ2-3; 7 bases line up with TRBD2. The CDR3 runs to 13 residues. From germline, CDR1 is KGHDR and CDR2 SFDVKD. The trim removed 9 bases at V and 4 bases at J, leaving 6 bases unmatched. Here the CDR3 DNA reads TGTGCCACCGGGAAGGGAGGGTCAGATACGCAGTATTTT. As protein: CATGKGGSDTQYF.

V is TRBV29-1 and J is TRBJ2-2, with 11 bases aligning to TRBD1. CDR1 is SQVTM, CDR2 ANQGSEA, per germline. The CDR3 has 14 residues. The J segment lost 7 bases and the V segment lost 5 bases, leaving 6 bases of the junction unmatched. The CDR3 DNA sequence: TGCAGCGTTTTAGGACAGGGGGCGGACGGGGAGCTGTTTTTT. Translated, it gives CSVLGQGADGELFF.

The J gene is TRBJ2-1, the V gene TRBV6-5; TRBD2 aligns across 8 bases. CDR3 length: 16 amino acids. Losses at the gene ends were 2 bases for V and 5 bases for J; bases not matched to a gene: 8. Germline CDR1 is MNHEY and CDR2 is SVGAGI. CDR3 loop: CASSYNQLAVNNEQFF. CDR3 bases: TGTGCCAGCAGTTACAATCAACTAGCGGTGAACAATGAGCAGTTCTTC.

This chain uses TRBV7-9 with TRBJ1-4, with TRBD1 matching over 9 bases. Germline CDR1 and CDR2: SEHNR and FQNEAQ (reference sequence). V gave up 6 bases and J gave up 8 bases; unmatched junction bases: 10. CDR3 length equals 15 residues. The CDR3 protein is CASRGTGGAREKLFF. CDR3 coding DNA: TGTGCCAGCAGGGGTACAGGGGGCGCGAGAGAAAAACTGTTTTTT.

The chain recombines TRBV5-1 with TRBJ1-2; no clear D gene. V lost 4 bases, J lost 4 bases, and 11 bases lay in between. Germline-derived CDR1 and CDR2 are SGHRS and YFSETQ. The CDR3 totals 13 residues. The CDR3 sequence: CASSPTLAYGYTF. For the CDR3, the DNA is TGCGCCAGCAGCCCGACTCTTGCCTATGGCTACACCTTC.

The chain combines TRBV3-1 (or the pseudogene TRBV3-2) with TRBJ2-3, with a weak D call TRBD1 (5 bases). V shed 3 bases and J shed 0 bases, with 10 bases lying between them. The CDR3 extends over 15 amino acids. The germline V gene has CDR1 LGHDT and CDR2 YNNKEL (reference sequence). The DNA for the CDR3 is TGTGCCAGCAGCCAGAGACAGAGAAGCACAGATACGCAGTATTTT. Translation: CASSQRQRSTDTQYF.

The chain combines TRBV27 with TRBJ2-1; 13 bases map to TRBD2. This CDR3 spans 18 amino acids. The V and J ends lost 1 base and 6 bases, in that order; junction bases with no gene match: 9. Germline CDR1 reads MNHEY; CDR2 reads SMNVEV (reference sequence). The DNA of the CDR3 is TGTGCCAGCAGTTTATGGTATGGACTAGCGGGAGAGGTCAATGAGCAGTTCTTC. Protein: CASSLWYGLAGEVNEQFF.

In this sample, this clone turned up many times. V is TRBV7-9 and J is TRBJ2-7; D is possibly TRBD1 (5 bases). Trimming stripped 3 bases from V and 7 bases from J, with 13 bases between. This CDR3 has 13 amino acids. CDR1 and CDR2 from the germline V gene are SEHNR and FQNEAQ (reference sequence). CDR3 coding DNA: TGTGCCAGCAGCTTGTCCAACAGGTTTGAGCAGTACTTC. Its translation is CASSLSNRFEQYF.

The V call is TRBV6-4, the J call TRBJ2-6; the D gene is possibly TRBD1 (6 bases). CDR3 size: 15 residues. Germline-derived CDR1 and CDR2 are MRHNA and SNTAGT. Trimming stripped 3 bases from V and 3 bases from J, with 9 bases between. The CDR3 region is CASSEGGSGANVLTF. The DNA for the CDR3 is TGTGCCAGCAGTGAAGGGGGTAGTGGGGCCAACGTCCTGACTTTC.

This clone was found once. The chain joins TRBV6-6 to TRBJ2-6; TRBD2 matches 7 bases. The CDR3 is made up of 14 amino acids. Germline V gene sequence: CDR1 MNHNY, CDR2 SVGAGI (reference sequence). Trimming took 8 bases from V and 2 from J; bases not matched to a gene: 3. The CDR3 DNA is TGTGCCAGCCGCAGCGGGACTGGGGCCAACGTCCTGACTTTC. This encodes CASRSGTGANVLTF.

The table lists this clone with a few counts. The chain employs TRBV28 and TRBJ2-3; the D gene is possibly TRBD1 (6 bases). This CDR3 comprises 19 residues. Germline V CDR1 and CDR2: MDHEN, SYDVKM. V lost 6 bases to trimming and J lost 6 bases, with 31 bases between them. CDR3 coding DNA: TGTGCCAGCAGATCGACCCGGACCCCACAGGGTCTTCGCGTGGATACGCAGTATTTT. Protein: CASRSTRTPQGLRVDTQYF.

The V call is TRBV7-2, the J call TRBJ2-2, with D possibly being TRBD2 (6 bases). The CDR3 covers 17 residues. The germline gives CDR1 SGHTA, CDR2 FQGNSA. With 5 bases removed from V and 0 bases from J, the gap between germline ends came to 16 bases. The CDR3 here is CASSPRTTMANTGELFF. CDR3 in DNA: TGTGCCAGCAGCCCCCGGACTACTATGGCGAACACCGGGGAGCTGTTTTTT.